This TCR beta chain comes out of a study of immune cell composition in non-small cell lung cancer. Sequenced by immunoSEQ multiplex PCR; TCRdb stores in-frame clones only, minus some. The sample holds approximately 6,700 clones, approximately 61% seen once. Normal lung was sampled as far from the tumour as possible, at least 3 cm. Frozen unsorted single-cell suspensions supplied the genomic DNA. This CDR3 is 13 amino acids long. V shed 1 base and J shed 6 bases, with 9 bases lying between them. Germline lookup yields CDR1 SGHAT and CDR2 FQNNGV. Relative to its sample, this clone is large (0.1 to 1%). This clonotype was obtained from a human donor with non-small cell lung cancer. Sequencing input: non-adjacent lung tissue. The rearrangement joins TRBV11-2 to TRBJ1-2, with D unresolved. Here the CDR3 DNA reads TGTGCCAGCAGCTTAGGGAGGCCGAATGGCTACACCTTC. The encoded protein is CASSLGRPNGYTF.